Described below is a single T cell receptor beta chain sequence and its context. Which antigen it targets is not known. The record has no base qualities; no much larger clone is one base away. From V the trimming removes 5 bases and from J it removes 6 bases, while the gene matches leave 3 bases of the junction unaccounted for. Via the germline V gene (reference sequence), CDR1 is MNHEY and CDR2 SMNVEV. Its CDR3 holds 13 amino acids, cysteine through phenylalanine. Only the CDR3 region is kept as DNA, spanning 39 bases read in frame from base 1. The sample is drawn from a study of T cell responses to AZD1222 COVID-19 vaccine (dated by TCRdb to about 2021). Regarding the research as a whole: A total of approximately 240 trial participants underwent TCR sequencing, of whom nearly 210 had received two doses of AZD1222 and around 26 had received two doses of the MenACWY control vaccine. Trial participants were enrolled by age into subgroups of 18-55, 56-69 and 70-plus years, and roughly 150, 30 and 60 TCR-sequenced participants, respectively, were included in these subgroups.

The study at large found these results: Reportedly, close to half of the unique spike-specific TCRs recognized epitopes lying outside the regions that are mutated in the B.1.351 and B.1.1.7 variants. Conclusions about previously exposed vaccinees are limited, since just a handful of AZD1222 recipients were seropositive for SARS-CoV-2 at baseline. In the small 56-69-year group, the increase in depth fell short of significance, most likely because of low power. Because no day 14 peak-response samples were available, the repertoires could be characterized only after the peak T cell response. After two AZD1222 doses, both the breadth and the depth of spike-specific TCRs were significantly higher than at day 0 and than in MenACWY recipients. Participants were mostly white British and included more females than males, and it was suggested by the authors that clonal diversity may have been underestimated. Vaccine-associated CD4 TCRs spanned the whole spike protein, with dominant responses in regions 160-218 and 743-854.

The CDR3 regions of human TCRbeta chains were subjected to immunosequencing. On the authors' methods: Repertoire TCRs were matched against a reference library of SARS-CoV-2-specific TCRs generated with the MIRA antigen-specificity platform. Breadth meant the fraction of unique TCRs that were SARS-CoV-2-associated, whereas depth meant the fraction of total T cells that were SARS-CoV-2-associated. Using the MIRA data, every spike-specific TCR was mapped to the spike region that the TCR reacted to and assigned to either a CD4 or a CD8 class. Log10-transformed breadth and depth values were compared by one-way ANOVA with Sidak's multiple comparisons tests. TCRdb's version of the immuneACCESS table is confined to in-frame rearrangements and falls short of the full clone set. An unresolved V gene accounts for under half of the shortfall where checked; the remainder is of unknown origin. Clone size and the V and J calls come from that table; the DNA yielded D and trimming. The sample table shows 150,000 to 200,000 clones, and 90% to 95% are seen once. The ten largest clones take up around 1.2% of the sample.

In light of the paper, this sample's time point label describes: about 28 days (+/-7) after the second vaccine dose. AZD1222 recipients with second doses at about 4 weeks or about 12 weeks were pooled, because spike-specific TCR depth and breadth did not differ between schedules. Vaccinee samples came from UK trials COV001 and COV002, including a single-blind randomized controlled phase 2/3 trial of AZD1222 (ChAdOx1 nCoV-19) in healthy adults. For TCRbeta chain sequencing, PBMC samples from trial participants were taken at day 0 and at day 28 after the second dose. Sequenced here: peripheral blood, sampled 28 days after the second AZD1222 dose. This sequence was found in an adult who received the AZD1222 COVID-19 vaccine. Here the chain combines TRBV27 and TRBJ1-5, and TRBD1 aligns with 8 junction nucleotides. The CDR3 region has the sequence CASSGQGFQPQHF. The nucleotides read TGTGCCAGCAGTGGACAGGGTTTTCAGCCCCAGCATTTT.